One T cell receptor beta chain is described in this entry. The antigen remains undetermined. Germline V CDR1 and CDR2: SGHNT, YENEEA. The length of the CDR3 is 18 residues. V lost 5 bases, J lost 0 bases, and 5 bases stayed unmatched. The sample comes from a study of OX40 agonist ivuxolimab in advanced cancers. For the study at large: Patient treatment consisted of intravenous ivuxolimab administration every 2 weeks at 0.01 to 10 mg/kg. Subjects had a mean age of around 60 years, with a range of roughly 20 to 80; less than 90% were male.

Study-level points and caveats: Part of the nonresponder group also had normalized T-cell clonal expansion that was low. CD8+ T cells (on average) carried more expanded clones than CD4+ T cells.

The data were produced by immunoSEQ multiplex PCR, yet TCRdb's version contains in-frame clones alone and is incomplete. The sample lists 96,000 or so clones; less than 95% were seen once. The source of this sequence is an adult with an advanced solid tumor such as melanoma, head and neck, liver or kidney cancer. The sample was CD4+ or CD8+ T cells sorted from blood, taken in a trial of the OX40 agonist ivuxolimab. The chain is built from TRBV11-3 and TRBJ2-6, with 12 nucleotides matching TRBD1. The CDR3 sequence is CASSPWGQGASGANVLTF. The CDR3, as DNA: TGTGCCAGCAGCCCTTGGGGACAGGGGGCCTCTGGGGCCAACGTCCTGACTTTC. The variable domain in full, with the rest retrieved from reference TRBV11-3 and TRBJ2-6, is EAGVVQSPRYKIIEKKQPVAFWCNPISGHNTLYWYLQNLGQGPELLIRYENEEAVDDSQLPKDRFSAERLKGVDSTLKIQPAELGDSAVYLCASSPWGQGASGANVLTFGAGSRLTVL.